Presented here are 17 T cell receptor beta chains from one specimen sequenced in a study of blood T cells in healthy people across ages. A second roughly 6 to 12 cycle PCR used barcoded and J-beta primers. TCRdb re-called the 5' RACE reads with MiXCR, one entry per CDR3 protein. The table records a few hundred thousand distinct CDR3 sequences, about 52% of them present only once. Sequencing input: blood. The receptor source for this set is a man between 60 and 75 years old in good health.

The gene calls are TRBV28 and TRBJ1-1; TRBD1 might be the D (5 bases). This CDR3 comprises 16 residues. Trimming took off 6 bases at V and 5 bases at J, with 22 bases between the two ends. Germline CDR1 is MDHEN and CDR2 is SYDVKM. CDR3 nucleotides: TGTGCCAGCAGGTTCATGGGGCTTGTGCAGGATACTGAAGCTTTCTTT. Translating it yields CASRFMGLVQDTEAFF.

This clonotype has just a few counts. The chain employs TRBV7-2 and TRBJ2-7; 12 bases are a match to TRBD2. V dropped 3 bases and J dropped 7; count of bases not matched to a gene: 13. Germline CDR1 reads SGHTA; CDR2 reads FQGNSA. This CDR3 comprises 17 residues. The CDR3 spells CASSFAPLAGGPGEQYF. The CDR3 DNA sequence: TGTGCCAGCAGCTTTGCCCCTCTAGCGGGAGGGCCTGGTGAGCAGTACTTC.

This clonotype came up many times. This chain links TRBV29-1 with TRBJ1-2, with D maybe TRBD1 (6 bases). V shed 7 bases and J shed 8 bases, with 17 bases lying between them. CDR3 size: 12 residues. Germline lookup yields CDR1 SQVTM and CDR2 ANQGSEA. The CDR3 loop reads CSARGGVGGYTF. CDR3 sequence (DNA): TGCAGCGCCCGAGGGGGGGTGGGAGGCTACACCTTC.

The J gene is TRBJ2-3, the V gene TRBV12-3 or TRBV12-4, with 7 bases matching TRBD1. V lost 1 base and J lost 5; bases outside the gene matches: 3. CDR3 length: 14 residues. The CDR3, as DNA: TGTGCCAGCAGTTTAGGAGGGGGCGTAGATACGCAGTATTTT. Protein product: CASSLGGGVDTQYF.

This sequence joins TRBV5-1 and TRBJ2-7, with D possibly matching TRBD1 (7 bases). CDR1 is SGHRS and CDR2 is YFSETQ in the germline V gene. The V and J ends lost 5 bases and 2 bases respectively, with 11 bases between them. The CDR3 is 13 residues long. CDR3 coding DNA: TGCGCCAGCAGGGAGGGGGCGGCCTACGAGCAGTACTTC. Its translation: CASREGAAYEQYF.

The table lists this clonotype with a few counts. The chain's CDR3 is CASTRQGTSYEQYF. CDR3 coding DNA: TGTGCCAGCACGAGACAGGGCACCTCCTACGAGCAGTACTTC. The gene calls are TRBV2 and TRBJ2-7, with TRBD1 identical over 7 bases. V lost 7 bases to trimming and J lost 0 bases; unmatched junction nucleotides: 6. The length of the CDR3 is 14 residues. Germline CDR1 SNHLY, CDR2 FYNNEI.

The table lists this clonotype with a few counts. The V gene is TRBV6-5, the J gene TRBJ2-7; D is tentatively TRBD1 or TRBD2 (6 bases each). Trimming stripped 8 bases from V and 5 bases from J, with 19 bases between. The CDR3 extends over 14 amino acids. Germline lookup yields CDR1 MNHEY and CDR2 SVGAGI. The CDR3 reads CASHPRGASHEQYF. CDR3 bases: TGTGCCAGCCACCCTAGGGGGGCCTCTCACGAGCAGTACTTC.

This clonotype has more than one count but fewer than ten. CDR3 sequence reads: CASSRLAGASYEQYF. For the CDR3, the DNA is TGTGCCAGCAGTAGACTAGCGGGAGCTTCCTACGAGCAGTACTTC. V is TRBV27 and J is TRBJ2-7; TRBD2 agrees at 12 bases. This CDR3 contains 15 residues. The J segment lost 1 base and the V segment lost 5 bases, leaving 3 bases of the junction unmatched. Looked up from germline, CDR1 is MNHEY and CDR2 is SMNVEV (reference sequence).

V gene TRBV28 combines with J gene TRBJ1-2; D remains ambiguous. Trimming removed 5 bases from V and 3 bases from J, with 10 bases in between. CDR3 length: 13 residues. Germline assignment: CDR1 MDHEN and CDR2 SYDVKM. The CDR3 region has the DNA TGTGCCAGCAGTCTATATCCCTACTATGGCTACACCTTC. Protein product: CASSLYPYYGYTF.

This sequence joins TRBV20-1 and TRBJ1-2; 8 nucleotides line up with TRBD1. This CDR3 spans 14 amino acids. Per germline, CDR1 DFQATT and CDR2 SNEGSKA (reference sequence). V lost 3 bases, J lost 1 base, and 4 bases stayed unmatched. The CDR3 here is CSARGQALNYGYTF. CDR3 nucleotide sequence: TGCAGTGCTAGGGGACAGGCGCTTAACTATGGCTACACCTTC.

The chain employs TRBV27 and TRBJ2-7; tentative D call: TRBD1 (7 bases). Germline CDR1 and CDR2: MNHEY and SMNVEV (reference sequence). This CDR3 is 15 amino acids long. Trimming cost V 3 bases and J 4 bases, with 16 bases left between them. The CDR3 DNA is TGTGCCAGCAGTTTTGAGCCAGGGGGGTATTACGAGCAGTACTTC. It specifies CASSFEPGGYYEQYF.

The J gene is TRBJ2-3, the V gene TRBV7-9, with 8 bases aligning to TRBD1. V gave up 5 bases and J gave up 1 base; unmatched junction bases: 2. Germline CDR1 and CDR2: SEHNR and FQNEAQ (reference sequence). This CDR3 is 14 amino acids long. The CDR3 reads CASSQGARTDTQYF. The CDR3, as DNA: TGTGCCAGCAGCCAGGGGGCCCGCACAGATACGCAGTATTTT.

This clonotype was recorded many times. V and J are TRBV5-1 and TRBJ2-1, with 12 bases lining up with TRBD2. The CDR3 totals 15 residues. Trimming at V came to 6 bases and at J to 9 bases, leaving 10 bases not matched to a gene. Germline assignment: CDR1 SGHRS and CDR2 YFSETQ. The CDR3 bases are TGCGCCAGCAAGGGGACTAGCGGGCCCAAGGGTGAGCAGTTCTTC. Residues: CASKGTSGPKGEQFF.

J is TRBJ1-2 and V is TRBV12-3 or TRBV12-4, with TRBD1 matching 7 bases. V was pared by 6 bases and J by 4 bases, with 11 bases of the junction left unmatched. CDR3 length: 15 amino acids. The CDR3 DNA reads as TGTGCCAGCAGCTCCGGTAGGGGGCTGGGCTATGGCTACACCTTC. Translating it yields CASSSGRGLGYGYTF.

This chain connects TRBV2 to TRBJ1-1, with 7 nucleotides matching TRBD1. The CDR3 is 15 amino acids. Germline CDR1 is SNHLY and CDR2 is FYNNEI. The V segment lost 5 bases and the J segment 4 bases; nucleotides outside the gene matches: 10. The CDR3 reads CASSFGQEVGTEAFF. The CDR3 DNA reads TGTGCCAGCAGTTTCGGACAGGAGGTAGGCACTGAAGCTTTCTTT.

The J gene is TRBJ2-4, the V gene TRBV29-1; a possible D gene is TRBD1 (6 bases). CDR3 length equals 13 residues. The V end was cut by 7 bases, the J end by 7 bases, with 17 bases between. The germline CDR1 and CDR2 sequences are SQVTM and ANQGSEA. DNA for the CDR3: TGCAGCGCTGAGAAGGGGGTTGTGAACATTCAGTACTTC. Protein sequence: CSAEKGVVNIQYF.

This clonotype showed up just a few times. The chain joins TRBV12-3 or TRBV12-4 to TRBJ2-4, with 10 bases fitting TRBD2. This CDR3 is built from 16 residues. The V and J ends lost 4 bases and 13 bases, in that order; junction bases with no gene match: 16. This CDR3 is CASSSQGLAGEGEQYF. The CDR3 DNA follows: TGTGCCAGCAGTTCTCAAGGCCTAGCGGGAGAGGGTGAGCAGTACTTC.